The 7 T cell receptor beta chains below all came from one sample that was sequenced in a study of blood T cell repertoires in COVID-19 (dated by TCRdb to about 2020). Library prep was done by the immunoSEQ multiplex PCR assay. TCRdb provides this immuneACCESS table in a form limited to in-frame rearrangements. Some clones are lacking; in checked studies, under half of them reflect an unresolved V gene, and why the rest are absent is not known. The sample has 150,000 to 160,000 clones on record, about 80% of them singletons. Approximately 30% of the sample is held by the ten biggest clonotypes. Sequencing was done on a sample of peripheral blood. All receptors come from a woman aged 55-70 years with acute or convalescent COVID-19.

The V and J genes are TRBV6-2 or TRBV6-3 and TRBJ1-5, with 12 bases identical to TRBD1. CDR1 is MNHEY and CDR2 is SVGEGT in the germline V gene. The CDR3 has 16 amino acids. The junction had 5 bases not matched to a gene; V was cut back by 2 bases and J by 6 bases. This CDR3 reads CASSYVGTGGSQPQHF. The CDR3 DNA is TGTGCCAGCAGTTACGTGGGGACAGGGGGCTCTCAGCCCCAGCATTTT.

The chain employs TRBV19 and TRBJ1-4, with 9 bases aligning to TRBD1. V lost 4 bases, J lost 0 bases, and 6 bases stayed unmatched. This CDR3 is built from 17 residues. CDR1 LNHDA and CDR2 SQIVND come from the germline V gene (reference sequence). CDR3 nucleotides: TGTGCCAGTAGTACCTCGGACAGGGGAACAACTAATGAAAAACTGTTTTTT. Its protein product is CASSTSDRGTTNEKLFF.

The chain's CDR3 is CASTGRVNQPQHF. As DNA, the CDR3 is TGTGCCAGCACCGGGAGGGTGAATCAGCCCCAGCATTTT. The chain links TRBV28 to TRBJ1-5; D is ambiguous. Germline CDR1 reads MDHEN; CDR2 reads SYDVKM. The CDR3 runs to 13 residues. The V end lost 7 bases, the J end lost 4 bases, and 11 bases lay between the germline ends.

This clone was observed a few times. V and J are TRBV7-9 and TRBJ1-6; no firm D call. Trimming left V 5 bases short and J 6 bases short, with 11 bases between. CDR1 and CDR2 from the germline V gene are SEHNR and FQNEAQ (reference sequence). CDR3 size: 14 residues. This chain's CDR3 is CASSPPEINSPLHF. The CDR3 region has the DNA TGTGCCAGCAGCCCGCCAGAAATTAATTCACCCCTCCACTTT.

The V call is TRBV4-2, the J call TRBJ2-1; 8 nucleotides line up with TRBD2. This CDR3 has 15 amino acids. Germline-derived CDR1 and CDR2 are LGHNA and YNFKEQ. After removal of 8 bases from V and 4 bases from J, the junction contained 10 bases not matched to a gene. The CDR3 bases are TGTGCCAGCGGGTCTGGAGCGGGGGCTTACAATGAGCAGTTCTTC. This gives the protein CASGSGAGAYNEQFF.

The table lists this clone with a count of one. The chain recombines TRBV3-1 (or the pseudogene TRBV3-2) with TRBJ1-6, with 7 nucleotides matching TRBD1. This CDR3 is 18 amino acids long. With 1 base clipped from V and 0 bases from J, the junction kept 6 bases outside the gene matches. Germline V lookup: CDR1 LGHDT, CDR2 YNNKEL (reference sequence). DNA of the CDR3: TGTGCCAGCAGCCAAGCCGCGGACAGGAGCTCCTATAATTCACCCCTCCACTTT. The encoded protein is CASSQAADRSSYNSPLHF.

This clone was found once. The chain combines TRBV3-1 (or the pseudogene TRBV3-2) with TRBJ2-2, with 12 bases fitting TRBD2. V lost 4 bases and J lost 0; bases outside the gene matches: 3. The CDR3 runs to 17 residues. Per the germline V gene, CDR1 is LGHDT and CDR2 is YNNKEL (reference sequence). The DNA of the CDR3 is TGTGCCAGCAGCCGACTAGCGGGGGCCCCGAACACCGGGGAGCTGTTTTTT. Encoded protein: CASSRLAGAPNTGELFF.